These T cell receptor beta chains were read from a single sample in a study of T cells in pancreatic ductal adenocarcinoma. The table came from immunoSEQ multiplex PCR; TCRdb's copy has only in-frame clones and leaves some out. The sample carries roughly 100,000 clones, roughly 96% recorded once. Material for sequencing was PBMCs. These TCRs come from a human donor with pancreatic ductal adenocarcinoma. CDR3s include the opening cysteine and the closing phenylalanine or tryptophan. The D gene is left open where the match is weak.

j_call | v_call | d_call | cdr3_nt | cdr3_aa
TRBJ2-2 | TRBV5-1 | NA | TGCGCCAGCAGCAAACAGACTAGTTCCGGGGAGCTGTTTTTT | CASSKQTSSGELFF
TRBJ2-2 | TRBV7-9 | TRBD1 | TGTGCCAGCAGCTTACGGGACAGGGGGCGAACGGACACCGGGGAGCTGTTTTTT | CASSLRDRGRTDTGELFF
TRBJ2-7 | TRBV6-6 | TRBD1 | TGTGCCAGCAGTACCCTCAGGGGGTCCTACGAGCAGTACTTC | CASSTLRGSYEQYF
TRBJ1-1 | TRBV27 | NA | TGTGCCAGCAGTTTTAGTGCTAACACTGAAGCTTTCTTT | CASSFSANTEAFF
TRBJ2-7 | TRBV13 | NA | TGTGCCAGCAGCTTAGGTAGATTCGACGAGCAGTACTTC | CASSLGRFDEQYF
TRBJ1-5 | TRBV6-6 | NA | TGTGCCAGCAGTTACGGAGAGCGGGGGAGCAATCAGCCCCAGCATTTT | CASSYGERGSNQPQHF
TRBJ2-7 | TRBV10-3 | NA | TGTGCCATCAGTGAGAACAATGGCTACGAGCAGTACTTC | CAISENNGYEQYF
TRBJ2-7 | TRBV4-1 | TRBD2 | TGCGCCAGCAGCCGTGGTAGCGGGGGGACCTACGAGCAGTACTTC | CASSRGSGGTYEQYF
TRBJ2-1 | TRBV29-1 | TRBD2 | TGCAGCGTCCTAAGCGGGGGGGGTCATGAGCAGTTCTTC | CSVLSGGGHEQFF
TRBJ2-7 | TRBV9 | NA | TGTGCCAGCAGCGTAGGAAGAGATAATGCCTACGAGCAGTACTTC | CASSVGRDNAYEQYF
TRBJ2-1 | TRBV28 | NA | TGTGCCAGCACCTTCACTAGCCCCTACAATGAGCAGTTCTTC | CASTFTSPYNEQFF
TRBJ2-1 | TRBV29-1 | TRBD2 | TGCAGCGTTGGGGTCTTAGCGGGAGGATCCTACAATGAGCAGTTCTTC | CSVGVLAGGSYNEQFF
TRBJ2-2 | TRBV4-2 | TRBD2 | TGTGCCAGCAGCCAAGAAGGCCTAGCGGGAGCGAACACCGGGGAGCTGTTTTTT | CASSQEGLAGANTGELFF
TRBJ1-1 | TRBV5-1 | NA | TGCGCCAGCGCGGGACATCGACCGGGGGGCACTGAAGCTTTCTTT | CASAGHRPGGTEAFF
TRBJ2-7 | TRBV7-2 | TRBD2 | TGTGCCAGCAGCTTAGCCCGGACTAGCGGGAGTCATCAAGGCGAGCAGTACTTC | CASSLARTSGSHQGEQYF
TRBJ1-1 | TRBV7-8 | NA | TGTGCCAGCAGCTTAGCAAGGGGTTTGAACACTGAAGCTTTCTTT | CASSLARGLNTEAFF